Listed below are T cell receptor beta chains from one sample, sequenced in a study of response to subunit inactivated influenza vaccine. TCRdb recomputed calls from the RT-PCR reads with MiXCR, one row per CDR3 protein. Of around 850,000 distinct CDR3 sequences in the sample, approximately 17% were seen once. The sample was PBMCs from blood, taken more than 4 days after vaccination. The receptors come from a man aged 50 to 60 who received an inactivated influenza vaccine. CDR3s include the opening cysteine and the closing phenylalanine or tryptophan. Each record gives: CDR3 DNA, CDR3 protein, V gene, J gene, D gene, clone size. D genes are given only for firm matches. Clone size, where shown, is once, few, many, or a class for clones that have expanded.

TGTGCCAGCAGCACCGGTCCGGGCTTCGGCGAGCAGTACTTC	CASSTGPGFGEQYF	TRBV21-1	TRBJ2-7	NA	NA
TGTGCCATCAGTGATAGGGCCTCAAGAGAAAACAATGAGCAGTTCTTC	CAISDRASRENNEQFF	TRBV10-3	TRBJ2-1	NA	NA
TGTGCCAGCAGCCAAACAGGGGTCTTCAACACAGATACGCAGTATTTT	CASSQTGVFNTDTQYF	TRBV28	TRBJ2-3	TRBD1	NA
TGCGCCAGCAGCCAAGATGTGGGGGGAAGGGGACCCTGGGGCAATCAGCCCCAGCATTTT	CASSQDVGGRGPWGNQPQHF	TRBV4-1	TRBJ1-5	NA	many
TGCGCCAGCAGCCAAGCCACCTCCTCTGGAAACACCATATATTTT	CASSQATSSGNTIYF	TRBV4-3	TRBJ1-3	NA	NA
TGTGCCAGCAATCCTACTTGGGGTCAAGAGACCCAGTACTTC	CASNPTWGQETQYF	TRBV6-1	TRBJ2-5	NA	NA
TGCAGCGGCAAGGGGGGGTCCAATGAGCAGTTCTTC	CSGKGGSNEQFF	TRBV29-1	TRBJ2-1	NA	many
TGCAGTGCAGCCGGACTAGCTGCCACCACAGATACGCAGTATTTT	CSAAGLAATTDTQYF	TRBV20-1	TRBJ2-3	TRBD2	many
TGTGCCAGCTCGCCTGGTGCCGCGGAGACCCAGTACTTC	CASSPGAAETQYF	TRBV18	TRBJ2-5	NA	few
TGCAGCGTTGCCGACAGGCCTGGGGGGTCCCAGTACTTC	CSVADRPGGSQYF	TRBV29-1	TRBJ2-5	NA	NA
TGCAGTGCTCGGACCCTGGGCGCCTATAATTCACCCCTCCACTTT	CSARTLGAYNSPLHF	TRBV20-1	TRBJ1-6	NA	NA
TGTGCCAGCAGCTTAATGGCTAGCGGCAGCTCCTACGAGCAGTACTTC	CASSLMASGSSYEQYF	TRBV7-3	TRBJ2-7	TRBD2	NA
TGTGCCAGCAGAGGACTAGCGGGGGACACAGATACGCAGTATTTT	CASRGLAGDTDTQYF	TRBV12-3/TRBV12-4	TRBJ2-3	TRBD2	few
TGTGCCAGCAGTTTCGGGCGGGGGAGCTTAAAGCAGTACTTC	CASSFGRGSLKQYF	TRBV12-3/TRBV12-4	TRBJ2-7	TRBD2	few
TGTGCCAGCAGCATAGGGACTTACCGCACAGATACGCAGTATTTT	CASSIGTYRTDTQYF	TRBV7-2	TRBJ2-3	NA	few
TGTGCCAGCAGTGGAGATACGCAGTATTTT	CASSGDTQYF	TRBV25-1	TRBJ2-3	NA	NA
TGCGCCAGCAGCCAAGAGAGGACTAGCGGAGTTTTTTTCTTCTACAATGAGCAGTTCTTC	CASSQERTSGVFFFYNEQFF	TRBV4-1	TRBJ2-1	TRBD2	NA
TGTGCCAGCAGTTACACTAGCGGGAGTGTGGAGACCCAGTACTTC	CASSYTSGSVETQYF	TRBV6-5	TRBJ2-5	TRBD2	NA
TGCAGCGCCGACGGCGGGGGGTTGCCCTACAATGAGCAGTTCTTC	CSADGGGLPYNEQFF	TRBV29-1	TRBJ2-1	TRBD2	few
TGTGCCAGCAGCTTTAGGGCTAGCGGGGGGGCAGGGGAGCAGTACTTC	CASSFRASGGAGEQYF	TRBV7-2	TRBJ2-7	TRBD2	NA
TGTGCCATCAGCGAGGGAAGCGGGAGCTCAGATACGCAGTATTTT	CAISEGSGSSDTQYF	TRBV10-3	TRBJ2-3	TRBD2	few
TGTGGCGAACAGGGGTTCCCTGGAAACACCATATATTTT	CGEQGFPGNTIYF	TRBV30	TRBJ1-3	TRBD1	few
TGCGCCAGCAGCCAAGTCTCGGCAGGGGCTTCCTACGAGCAGTACTTC	CASSQVSAGASYEQYF	TRBV4-1	TRBJ2-7	NA	many
TGTGCCAGCAGCCGTGTGCTGAGGAGTCGTATGGGTACTGAAGCTTTCTTT	CASSRVLRSRMGTEAFF	TRBV6-1	TRBJ1-1	NA	few
TGCAGTGCCCCCGGGACCAGGGGTGGAAACACCATATATTTT	CSAPGTRGGNTIYF	TRBV20-1	TRBJ1-3	NA	few
TGTGCCAGCAGCGCGGGACAGGGGGCCTACAATGAGCAGTTCTTC	CASSAGQGAYNEQFF	TRBV7-2	TRBJ2-1	TRBD1	many
TGTGCCAGCAGCAAAAGTTGCCGTATTGATACGCAGTATTTT	CASSKSCRIDTQYF	TRBV21-1	TRBJ2-3	NA	NA
TGTGCCAGCAGTCGTTCCGGGACAGGGCTTGACGAGCAGTACTTC	CASSRSGTGLDEQYF	TRBV12-3/TRBV12-4	TRBJ2-7	TRBD1	many
TGCGCCAGCAGCCAAGTCCAGAGCCAGCCCCAGCATTTT	CASSQVQSQPQHF	TRBV4-1	TRBJ1-5	NA	NA
TGTGCCAGCAGTGACGGGAAGACCCAGTACTTC	CASSDGKTQYF	TRBV25-1	TRBJ2-5	NA	many
TGCAGCGTTGGGGCAGGAGCTGAGCAGTTCTTC	CSVGAGAEQFF	TRBV29-1	TRBJ2-1	NA	few
TGCGCCAGCAGCTTGGGCTGGGGCGGTGAGCAGTTCTTC	CASSLGWGGEQFF	TRBV5-1	TRBJ2-1	NA	few
TGCAGTGCTAGAGAGGGACTAGCGAAACAGTACTTC	CSAREGLAKQYF	TRBV20-1	TRBJ2-7	TRBD2	NA
TGTGCCAGCAGTCACTCGGGCGGGCGTACCTACGAGCAGTACTTC	CASSHSGGRTYEQYF	TRBV28	TRBJ2-7	NA	NA
TGTGCCAGCACCCAGGCGGGACAGGGGTTTGGTGCAGATACGCAGTATTTT	CASTQAGQGFGADTQYF	TRBV6-1	TRBJ2-3	TRBD1	NA
TGTGCCAGCAGCCGGGGACTCGCCTCCGTTCGGGATACGCAGTATTTT	CASSRGLASVRDTQYF	TRBV3-1	TRBJ2-3	NA	NA
TGCGCCAGCAGCAGTCAGATAGCGGGCAGATACAATGAGCAGTTCTTC	CASSSQIAGRYNEQFF	TRBV5-1	TRBJ2-1	TRBD2	NA
TGTGCCACCAGCAAAGCGGGACCCCTCTCCTACGAGCAGTACTTC	CATSKAGPLSYEQYF	TRBV15	TRBJ2-7	TRBD2	NA
TGTGCCAGCAGTTACGCACCGACAGGGCTCATCCAGCCCCAGCATTTT	CASSYAPTGLIQPQHF	TRBV6-2/TRBV6-3	TRBJ1-5	TRBD1	few
TGTGCCAGCAGCCTCCACACCGGGGGGGGCGCCTACGAGCAGTACTTC	CASSLHTGGGAYEQYF	TRBV14	TRBJ2-7	TRBD2	NA
TGTGCCAGCAGTTTCTCTCAGTCTACGCAGTATTTT	CASSFSQSTQYF	TRBV12-3/TRBV12-4	TRBJ2-3	NA	few